One and the same sample provided the 16 T cell receptor beta chains below, sequenced in a study of shared clonotypes between healthy human individuals. Some clones are missing from TCRdb's copy, which holds only in-frame ones; the method was immunoSEQ multiplex PCR. The sample shows just over 2,000,000 clones, approximately 95% of them seen only once. Source material: naive CD4+ T cells sorted from blood. Subset described: CD45RA+ positively selected. These receptor sequences come from a man aged 18 to 35 in good health.

About this clone: Given a much more abundant clone one base away, this may be a read error. J is TRBJ1-3 and V is TRBV29-1; D is ambiguous. This CDR3 has 11 residues. Germline CDR1 reads SQVTM; CDR2 reads ANQGSEA. The CDR3 reads CSGKAGNTTYF. The CDR3 DNA follows: TGCAGCGGAAAAGCTGGAAACACCACATATTTT.

This clone is a singleton in its sample. This chain links TRBV10-3 with TRBJ1-2; TRBD1 is a possible D gene (5 bases). Trimming left V 4 bases short and J 0 bases short, with 12 bases between. The CDR3 has 15 residues. Germline V gene lookup returns CDR1 ENHRY and CDR2 SYGVKD. The CDR3 nucleotides are TGTGCCATCAGTGTTGGGGGATACTCTAACTATGGCTACACCTTC. This gives the protein CAISVGGYSNYGYTF.

The chain employs TRBV6-6 and TRBJ1-5; possibly TRBD1 for D (6 bases). V was pared by 7 bases and J by 0 bases, with 13 bases between. CDR1 is MNHNY, CDR2 SVGAGI, per germline (reference sequence). The CDR3 has 15 residues. Here the CDR3 DNA reads TGTGCCAGCATGGCGGACAGCCATAGCAATCAGCCCCAGCATTTT. It encodes CASMADSHSNQPQHF.

This clone appeared a single time. J is TRBJ1-6 and V is TRBV21-1. TRBV21-1 is listed as a pseudogene. The CDR3 is made up of 16 amino acids. This CDR3 is CASSKVQPRRNSPLHF. The CDR3 bases are TGTGCCAGCAGCAAAGTGCAGCCGCGAAGGAATTCACCCCTCCACTTT.

The chain uses TRBV7-2 and TRBJ2-4; 7 bases are shared with TRBD1. After removal of 1 base from V and 6 bases from J, the junction contained 3 bases not matched to a gene. Germline CDR1 and CDR2: SGHTA and FQGNSA. The CDR3 is 14 residues long. CDR3 coding DNA: TGTGCCAGCAGCTTAGGAAACAGGGGAAACATTCAGTACTTC. This codes for CASSLGNRGNIQYF. Drawing the rest from reference TRBV7-2 and TRBJ2-4, the complete variable domain is GAGVSQSPSNKVTEKGKDVELRCDPISGHTALYWYRQSLGQGLEFLIYFQGNSAPDKSGLPSDRFSAERTGGSVSTLTIQRTQQEDSAVYLCASSLGNRGNIQYFGAGTRLSVL.

In this sample, this clone turned up once. The rearrangement uses TRBV10-3 and TRBJ1-2; D possibly corresponds to TRBD1 (5 bases). V lost 6 bases, J lost 0 bases, and 11 bases lay in between. The V gene's germline CDR1 is ENHRY and CDR2 SYGVKD. CDR3 length: 14 amino acids. CDR3 sequence reads: CAIRGDGPNYGYTF. The CDR3 region has the DNA TGTGCCATCAGGGGGGACGGTCCTAACTATGGCTACACCTTC.

DNA for the CDR3: TGCAGCGTTGGAACGGGGTCGGGGAATTCACCCCTCCACTTT. This codes for CSVGTGSGNSPLHF. This chain uses TRBV29-1 with TRBJ1-6; D unclear. The CDR3 extends over 14 amino acids. Trimming stripped 4 bases from V and 7 bases from J, with 14 bases between. Germline V lookup: CDR1 SQVTM, CDR2 ANQGSEA.

This chain links TRBV5-4 with TRBJ1-1; D is unresolved. Trimming removed 2 bases at V and 5 bases at J, with 13 bases between. Germline V gene data show CDR1 as SGHNT and CDR2 as YYREEE (reference sequence). The length of the CDR3 is 14 residues. The CDR3 region has the DNA TGTGCCAGCAGCTTACGCTTCGTTGCGACTGAAGCTTTCTTT. Amino acid sequence: CASSLRFVATEAFF.

This chain's CDR3 is CASPPRGNLRETQYF. The CDR3 bases are TGTGCCAGCCCTCCCAGGGGGAACCTTCGGGAGACCCAGTACTTC. V usage is TRBV6-1 and J usage is TRBJ2-5, with 7 nucleotides matching TRBD1. CDR3 length: 15 amino acids. V gave up 8 bases and J gave up 5 bases; unmatched junction bases: 14. Germline CDR1 reads MNHNS; CDR2 reads SASEGT.

This chain uses TRBV4-3 with TRBJ2-3; the D gene could be TRBD1 or TRBD2 (5 bases each). Deletions cut 1 base from V and 6 bases from J, with 17 bases between. This CDR3 spans 16 amino acids. Germline lookup yields CDR1 LGHNA and CDR2 YSLEER. The CDR3 here is CASSQGPGALWDTQYF. Here the CDR3 DNA reads TGCGCCAGCAGCCAAGGGCCCGGGGCATTATGGGATACGCAGTATTTT.

CDR3 DNA sequence: TGTGCCAGCAGTGTCGCAGGGTTCGGCACTGAAGCTTTCTTT. Translated: CASSVAGFGTEAFF. The rearrangement joins TRBV25-1 to TRBJ1-1; tentatively, D is TRBD1 (5 bases). This CDR3 is built from 14 residues. V was cut by 4 bases and J by 4 bases, with 13 bases left in between. The germline CDR1 and CDR2 sequences are MGHDK and SYGVNS.

The CDR3 here is CASLVGYEQYF. CDR3 bases: TGTGCCAGCCTAGTGGGCTACGAGCAGTACTTC. This chain connects TRBV27 to TRBJ2-7; the D is unclear. The V end was cut by 8 bases, the J end by 3 bases, with 8 bases between. The CDR3 length is 11 residues. Germline CDR1 and CDR2: MNHEY and SMNVEV (reference sequence).

V and J are TRBV28 and TRBJ2-5; D is unresolved. Trimming stripped 1 base from V and 4 bases from J, with 10 bases between. Germline V gene data show CDR1 as MDHEN and CDR2 as SYDVKM. This CDR3 is 14 amino acids long. CDR3 coding DNA: TGTGCCAGCAGTTTATCGGCCCGCCTAGAGACCCAGTACTTC. Its protein is CASSLSARLETQYF. The full variable domain, rest sourced from reference TRBV28 and TRBJ2-5, is DVKVTQSSRYLVKRTGEKVFLECVQDMDHENMFWYRQDPGLGLRLIYFSYDVKMKEKGDIPEGYSVSREKKERFSLILESASTNQTSMYLCASSLSARLETQYFGPGTRLLVL.

This clone was found once. The chain couples TRBV11-2 to TRBJ2-7; 10 bases line up with TRBD2. The V segment lost 3 bases and the J segment 4 bases; nucleotides outside the gene matches: 9. Germline-derived CDR1 and CDR2 are SGHAT and FQNNGV. The length of the CDR3 is 16 residues. The CDR3 spells CASSFFKGLASYEQYF. The CDR3 region has the DNA TGTGCCAGCAGCTTCTTCAAGGGACTAGCGTCGTACGAGCAGTACTTC.

The genes are TRBV18 and TRBJ1-1; 7 bases align to TRBD1. The germline gives CDR1 KGHSH, CDR2 LQKENI. The CDR3 is 16 amino acids. The J segment lost 0 bases and the V segment lost 3 bases, leaving 7 bases of the junction unmatched. CDR3 coding DNA: TGTGCCAGCTCACCCGTTGCCGGGACAGTGAACACTGAAGCTTTCTTT. Residues: CASSPVAGTVNTEAFF.

The count of this clone is one. The rearrangement uses TRBV5-4 and TRBJ2-5; D might be TRBD1 (6 bases). Trimming shortened V by 0 bases and J by 4 bases, and 16 bases separated the two germline ends. Germline V lookup: CDR1 SGHNT, CDR2 YYREEE (reference sequence). The CDR3 consists of 16 residues. CDR3: CASSLGGQGVRETQYF. The CDR3 DNA reads as TGTGCCAGCAGCTTGGGGGGGCAGGGTGTGCGAGAGACCCAGTACTTC.